A selection of T cell receptor beta chains follows, all from one sample in a study of control samples from healthy donors and cancer patients. Generated by immunoSEQ multiplex PCR, the TCRdb table keeps only in-frame clones and is missing some. Of over 120,000 clones in the sample, more than 90% are singletons; the top ten hold 3.2%. Sample: blood. Receptors originate from a man younger than 45 in good health. CDR3s include the opening cysteine and the closing phenylalanine or tryptophan. A D gene is named only where the DNA matches it firmly. The size entry is marked missing in some rows and otherwise reads once, few, many or a size class.

TRBV7-3,TRBJ2-7,TRBD2,13,.,TGTGCCAGCAGCTTGGGACTAGGGTACGAGCAGTACTTC,CASSLGLGYEQYF
TRBV5-1,TRBJ1-1,.,12,.,TGCGCCAGCAGCTTTGACGGAATTGAAGCTTTCTTT,CASSFDGIEAFF
TRBV12-5,TRBJ1-5,.,13,.,TGTGCTAGTGGCCTCAGTAATAATCAGCCCCAGCATTTT,CASGLSNNQPQHF
TRBV7-2,TRBJ1-1,.,13,.,TGTGCCAGCAGCTCAGAGGTTGGGAGGGGGGCTTTCTTT,CASSSEVGRGAFF
TRBV11-2,TRBJ1-4,.,18,.,TGTGCCAGCAGCTTACTTGGATTCGCGGATATAGTAGGGGAAAAACTGTTTTTT,CASSLLGFADIVGEKLFF
TRBV27,TRBJ1-5,.,14,.,TGTGCCAGCCGGGACCGATATAGCAATCAGCCCCAGCATTTT,CASRDRYSNQPQHF
TRBV5-6,TRBJ1-1,.,14,.,TGTGCCAGCAGCCCACTCGGTGTCAGCACTGAAGCTTTCTTT,CASSPLGVSTEAFF
TRBV18,TRBJ1-2,.,13,.,TGTGCCAGCTCACCCGGGGGGTTCAGTGGCTACACCTTC,CASSPGGFSGYTF
TRBV21-1,TRBJ2-4,.,16,.,TGTGCCAGCAGCAAACAAACAGGGAGGCCCAAAAACATTCAGTACTTC,CASSKQTGRPKNIQYF
TRBV24-1,TRBJ1-5,.,14,.,TGTGCCACCCCGGGGCCGAGTAGCAATCAGCCCCAGCATTTT,CATPGPSSNQPQHF
TRBV6-5,TRBJ1-2,TRBD1,14,.,TGTGCCAGCAGCGGATCGGACAGGGTCGGTGGCTACACCTTC,CASSGSDRVGGYTF
TRBV11-2,TRBJ1-2,.,16,.,TGTGCCAGCAGCTTAGATAAAAACGCGGTCAACTATGGCTACACCTTC,CASSLDKNAVNYGYTF
TRBV6-6,TRBJ2-7,TRBD1,15,.,TGTGCCAGCAGCCCTACAGGGGGCGCGTCCTACGAGCAGTACTTC,CASSPTGGASYEQYF
TRBV4-1,TRBJ2-3,TRBD1,13,.,TGCGCCAGCAGCCTACCAGGGGGAGATACGCAGTATTTT,CASSLPGGDTQYF
TRBV10-3,TRBJ1-1,.,13,few,TGTGCCATCAGTCCCGGCGCGGGTACTGAAGCTTTCTTT,CAISPGAGTEAFF
TRBV25-1,TRBJ2-6,.,15,.,TGTGCCAGCAGTGAGTCGATCTCTGGGGCCAACGTCCTGACTTTC,CASSESISGANVLTF
TRBV12-3/TRBV12-4,TRBJ1-1,TRBD1,12,once,TGTGCCAGCAGTGGACAGGGCACTGAAGCTTTCTTT,CASSGQGTEAFF
TRBV7-7,TRBJ2-1,TRBD2,14,.,TGTGCCAGCAGCCCCGGGGGGGGGTACAATGAGCAGTTCTTC,CASSPGGGYNEQFF
TRBV30,TRBJ2-1,TRBD1,15,.,TGTGCCTGGATTAACCGGGACAGGCCCTACAATGAGCAGTTCTTC,CAWINRDRPYNEQFF
TRBV30,TRBJ1-2,.,11,once,TGTGCCTGGAGGGGTCACTTTGGCTACACCTTC,CAWRGHFGYTF
TRBV7-3,TRBJ2-2,.,14,.,TGTGCCAGCAGCTCGCTCCCTGGCACCGGGGAGCTGTTTTTT,CASSSLPGTGELFF
TRBV9,TRBJ2-7,.,14,.,TGTGCCAGCAGCGTAGATCCGAATACCTACGAGCAGTACTTC,CASSVDPNTYEQYF
TRBV10-2,TRBJ2-1,TRBD1,15,.,TGCGCCAGCAGCGTCGAGGACAGGGACGTCCATGAGCAGTTCTTC,CASSVEDRDVHEQFF
TRBV4-1,TRBJ1-2,.,15,.,TGCGCCAGCAGCCAAGGGGAGAGGGCTCTCTATGGCTACACCTTC,CASSQGERALYGYTF
TRBV15,TRBJ2-7,.,15,.,TGTGCCACCAGCAGAGAACCGACGGGACGCTACGAGCAGTACTTC,CATSREPTGRYEQYF
TRBV12-3/TRBV12-4,TRBJ1-1,.,13,.,TGTGCCAGCGCCGACAGACTGAACACTGAAGCTTTCTTT,CASADRLNTEAFF
TRBV4-1,TRBJ2-7,TRBD2,15,.,TGCGCCAGCAGCCAGGGACTAGCGGGGGGATACGAGCAGTACTTC,CASSQGLAGGYEQYF
TRBV21-1,TRBJ1-6,.,14,.,TGTGCCAGCACCACGAGAGGGTTAGATTCACCCCTCCACTTT,CASTTRGLDSPLHF
TRBV14,TRBJ1-6,.,15,once,TGTGCCAGCAGAGGTGAGGGGGTTATCGGTTCACCCCTCCACTTT,CASRGEGVIGSPLHF
TRBV24-1,TRBJ1-5,.,14,.,TGTGCCACCAGTGATTTGTGGGATGATCAGCCCCAGCATTTT,CATSDLWDDQPQHF
TRBV5-4,TRBJ2-4,.,14,.,TGTGCCAGCAGCTTGGACGTAGCCAAAAACATTCAGTACTTC,CASSLDVAKNIQYF
TRBV9,TRBJ1-2,.,14,.,TGTGCCAGCACCCCTACAGGCTCTACCTATGGCTACACCTTC,CASTPTGSTYGYTF
TRBV27,TRBJ1-4,.,14,.,TGTGCCAGCAGTTATATCGACGGACTGGGAAAACTGTTTTTT,CASSYIDGLGKLFF
TRBV5-1,TRBJ1-5,.,14,.,TGCGCCAGCCGCGAGGGGGATAGCAATCAGCCCCAGCATTTT,CASREGDSNQPQHF
TRBV10-3,TRBJ1-2,TRBD1,15,.,TGTGCCATCAGTGAGCCCGACAGGGGGCGATTCGGCTACACCTTC,CAISEPDRGRFGYTF
TRBV9,TRBJ2-2,TRBD2,16,.,TGTGCCAGCAGCAGACTAGCGGCCGCGAACACCGGGGAGCTGTTTTTT,CASSRLAAANTGELFF
TRBV5-8,TRBJ2-7,.,12,.,TGTGCCAGCAGCCCGGACGGCTACGAGCAGTACTTC,CASSPDGYEQYF
TRBV27,TRBJ1-2,TRBD1,11,.,TGTGCCAGCAGTGGAGGGGGCCACTACACCTTC,CASSGGGHYTF
TRBV28,TRBJ1-2,.,14,.,TGTGCCACGTGGGGCCGAGGGCAGTACTATGGCTACACCTTC,CATWGRGQYYGYTF
TRBV7-3,TRBJ1-1,.,15,.,TGTGCCAGCAGCCGCGAAGGGACCATGAACACTGAAGCTTTCTTT,CASSREGTMNTEAFF
TRBV5-4,TRBJ2-2,.,15,.,TGTGCCAGCAGTCCCACCGCACTAGGGGTCGGGGAGCTGTTTTTT,CASSPTALGVGELFF